Given below is one T cell receptor (beta chain) in context. Its antigen is unknown. These data belong to a study of identical twins. Study conclusions and caveats: Within cord blood, abundant beta clonotypes carried fewer insertions, but memory repertoires showed no such trend. For out-of-frame beta sequences, excess twin sharing was weaker.

Template switching created a universal primer site, and the cDNA included unique molecular identifiers. Each CDR3 protein is one row after TCRdb ran MiXCR on the 5' RACE reads. This table has around 470,000 distinct CDR3 sequences, approximately 14% appearing once. The CDR3 extends over 14 amino acids. Trimming stripped 6 bases from V and 2 bases from J, with 13 bases between. Germline V gene data show CDR1 as MNHEY and CDR2 as SVGEGT. These data were also filed under a second study, of yellow fever vaccine responses in identical twins.

This receptor was identified in a woman under 30 in good health. Sequencing was performed on CD4+ T cells sorted from blood. The gene calls are TRBV6-2 or TRBV6-3 and TRBJ2-5; weak D call: TRBD2 (7 bases). Here the CDR3 DNA reads TGTGCCAGCAGGGAGGGGGGGAAACAAGAGACCCAGTACTTC. As protein: CASREGGKQETQYF.